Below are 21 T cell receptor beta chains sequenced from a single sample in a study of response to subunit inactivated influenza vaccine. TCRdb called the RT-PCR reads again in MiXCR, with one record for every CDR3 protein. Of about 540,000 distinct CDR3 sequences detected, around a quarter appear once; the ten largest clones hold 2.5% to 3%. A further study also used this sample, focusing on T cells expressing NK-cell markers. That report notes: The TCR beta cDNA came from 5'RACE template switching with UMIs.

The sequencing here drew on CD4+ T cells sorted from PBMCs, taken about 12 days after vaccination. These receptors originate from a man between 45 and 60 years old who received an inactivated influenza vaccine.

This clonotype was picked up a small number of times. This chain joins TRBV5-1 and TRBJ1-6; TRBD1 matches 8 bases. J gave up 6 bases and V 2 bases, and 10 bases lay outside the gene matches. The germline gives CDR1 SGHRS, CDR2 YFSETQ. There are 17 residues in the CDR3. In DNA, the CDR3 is TGCGCCAGCAGCTTTGGGGAGACAGGGGTGTCTAATTCACCCCTCCACTTT. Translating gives CASSFGETGVSNSPLHF. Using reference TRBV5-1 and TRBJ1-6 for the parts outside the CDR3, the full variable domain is KAGVTQTPRYLIKTRGQQVTLSCSPISGHRSVSWYQQTPGQGLQFLFEYFSETQRNKGNFPGRFSGRQFSNSRSEMNVSTLELGDSALYLCASSFGETGVSNSPLHFGNGTRLTVT.

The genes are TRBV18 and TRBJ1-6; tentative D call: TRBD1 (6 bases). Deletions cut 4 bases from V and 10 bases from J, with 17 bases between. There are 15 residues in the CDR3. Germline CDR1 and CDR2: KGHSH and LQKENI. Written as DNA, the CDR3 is TGTGCCAGCTCACTTCGTGCAGGGGAGGACTCACCCCTCCACTTT. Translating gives CASSLRAGEDSPLHF.

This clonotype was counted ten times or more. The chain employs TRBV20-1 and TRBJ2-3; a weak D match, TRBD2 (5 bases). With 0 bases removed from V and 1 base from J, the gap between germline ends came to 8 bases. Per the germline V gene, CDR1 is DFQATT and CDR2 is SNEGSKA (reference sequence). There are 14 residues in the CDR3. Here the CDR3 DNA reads TGCAGTGCTAGAGATAGCGCAGGCACAGATACGCAGTATTTT. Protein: CSARDSAGTDTQYF.

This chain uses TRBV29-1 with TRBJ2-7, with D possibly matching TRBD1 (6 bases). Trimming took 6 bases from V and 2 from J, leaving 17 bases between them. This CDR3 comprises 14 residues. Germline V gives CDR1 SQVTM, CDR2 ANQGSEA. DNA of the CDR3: TGCAGCGTCCCCGGGCAGGGGAATCCCTACGAGCAGTACTTC. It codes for CSVPGQGNPYEQYF.

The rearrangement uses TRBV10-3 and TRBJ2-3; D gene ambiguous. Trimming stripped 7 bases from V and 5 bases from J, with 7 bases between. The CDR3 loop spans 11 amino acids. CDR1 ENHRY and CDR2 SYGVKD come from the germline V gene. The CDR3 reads CAIMGKDTQYF. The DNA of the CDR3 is TGTGCCATCATGGGGAAAGATACGCAGTATTTT.

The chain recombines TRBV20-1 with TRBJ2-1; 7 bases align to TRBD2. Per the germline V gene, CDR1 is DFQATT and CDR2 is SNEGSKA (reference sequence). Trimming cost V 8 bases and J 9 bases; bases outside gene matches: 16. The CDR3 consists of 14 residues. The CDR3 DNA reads TGCAGTCCCAGGAGCCCGGGGGGACGGGGTGAGCAGTTCTTC. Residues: CSPRSPGGRGEQFF.

The DNA of the CDR3 is TGTGCCAGCACTCGGACAGACGAAAAACTGTTTTTT. It yields the protein CASTRTDEKLFF. V is TRBV28 and J is TRBJ1-4; D perhaps matches TRBD1 (6 bases). Germline CDR1 MDHEN, CDR2 SYDVKM. Trimming stripped 7 bases from V and 8 bases from J, with 11 bases between. This CDR3 comprises 12 residues.

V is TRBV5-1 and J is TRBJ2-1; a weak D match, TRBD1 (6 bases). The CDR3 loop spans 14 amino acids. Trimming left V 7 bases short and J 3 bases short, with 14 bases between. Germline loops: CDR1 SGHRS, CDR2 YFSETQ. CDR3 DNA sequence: TGCGCCAGCCGAGTCCAGGGGCTCTACAATGAGCAGTTCTTC. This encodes CASRVQGLYNEQFF.

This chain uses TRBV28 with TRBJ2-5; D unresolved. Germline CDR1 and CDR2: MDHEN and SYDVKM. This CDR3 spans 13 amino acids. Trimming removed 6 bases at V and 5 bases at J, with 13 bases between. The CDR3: CASSSGPYETQYF. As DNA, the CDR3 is TGTGCCAGCAGCTCCGGTCCCTACGAGACCCAGTACTTC.

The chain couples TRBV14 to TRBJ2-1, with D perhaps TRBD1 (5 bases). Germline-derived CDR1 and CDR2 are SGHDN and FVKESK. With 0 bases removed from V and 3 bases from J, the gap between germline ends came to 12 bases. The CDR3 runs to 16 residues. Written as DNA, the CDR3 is TGTGCCAGCAGCCAAGATCTGGGGCAAGTCTACAATGAGCAGTTCTTC. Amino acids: CASSQDLGQVYNEQFF.

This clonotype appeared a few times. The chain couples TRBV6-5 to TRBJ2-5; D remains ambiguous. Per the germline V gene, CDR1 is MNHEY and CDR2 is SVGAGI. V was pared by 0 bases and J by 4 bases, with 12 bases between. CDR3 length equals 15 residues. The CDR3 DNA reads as TGTGCCAGCAGTTACTCGACGTTGCGCCGAGAGACCCAGTACTTC. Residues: CASSYSTLRRETQYF.

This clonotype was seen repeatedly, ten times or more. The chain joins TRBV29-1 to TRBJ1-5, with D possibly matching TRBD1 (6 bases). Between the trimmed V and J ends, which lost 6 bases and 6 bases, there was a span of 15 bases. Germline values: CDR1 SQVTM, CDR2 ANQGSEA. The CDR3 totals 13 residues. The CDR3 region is CSVGGGGSQPQHF. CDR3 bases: TGCAGCGTAGGAGGGGGGGGCAGTCAGCCCCAGCATTTT.

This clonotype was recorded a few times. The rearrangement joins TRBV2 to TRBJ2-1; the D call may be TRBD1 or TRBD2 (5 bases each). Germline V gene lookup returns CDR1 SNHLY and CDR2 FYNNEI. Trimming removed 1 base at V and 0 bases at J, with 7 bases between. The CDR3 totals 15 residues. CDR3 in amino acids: CASSEEGSSYNEQFF. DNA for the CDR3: TGTGCCAGCAGTGAAGAGGGGAGCTCCTACAATGAGCAGTTCTTC.

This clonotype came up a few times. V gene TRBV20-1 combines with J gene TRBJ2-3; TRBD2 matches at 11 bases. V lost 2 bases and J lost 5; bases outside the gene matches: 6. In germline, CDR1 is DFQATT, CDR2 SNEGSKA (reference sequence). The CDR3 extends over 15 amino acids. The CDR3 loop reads CSARRLAGGGDTQYF. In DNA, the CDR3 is TGCAGTGCTAGAAGGCTAGCGGGAGGCGGAGATACGCAGTATTTT.

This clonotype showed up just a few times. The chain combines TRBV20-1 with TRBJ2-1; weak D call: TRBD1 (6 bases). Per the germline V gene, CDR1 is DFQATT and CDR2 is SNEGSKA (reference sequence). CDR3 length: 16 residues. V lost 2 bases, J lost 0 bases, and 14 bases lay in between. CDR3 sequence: CSARSRTATSYNEQFF. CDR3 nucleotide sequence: TGCAGTGCTAGAAGCCGGACAGCAACCTCCTACAATGAGCAGTTCTTC.

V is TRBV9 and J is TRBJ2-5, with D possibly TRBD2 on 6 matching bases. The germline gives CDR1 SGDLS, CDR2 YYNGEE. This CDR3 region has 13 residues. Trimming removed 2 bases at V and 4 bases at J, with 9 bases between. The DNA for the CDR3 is TGTGCCAGCAGCGTGGGGGGTCTAGAGACCCAGTACTTC. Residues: CASSVGGLETQYF.

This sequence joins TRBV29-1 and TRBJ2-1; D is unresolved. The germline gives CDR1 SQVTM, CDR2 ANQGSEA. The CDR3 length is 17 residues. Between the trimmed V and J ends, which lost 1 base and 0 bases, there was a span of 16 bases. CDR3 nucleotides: TGCAGCGTTGAAGGAGGCATTGCAGATAGCTCCTACAATGAGCAGTTCTTC. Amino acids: CSVEGGIADSSYNEQFF.

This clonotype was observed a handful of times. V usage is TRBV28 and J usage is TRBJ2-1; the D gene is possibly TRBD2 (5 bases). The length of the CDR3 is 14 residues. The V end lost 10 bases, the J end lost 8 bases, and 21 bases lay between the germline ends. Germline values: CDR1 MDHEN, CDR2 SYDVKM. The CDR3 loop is CATHRRQRVYEQFF. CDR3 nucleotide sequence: TGTGCCACACATCGACGGCAGAGGGTCTATGAGCAGTTCTTC.

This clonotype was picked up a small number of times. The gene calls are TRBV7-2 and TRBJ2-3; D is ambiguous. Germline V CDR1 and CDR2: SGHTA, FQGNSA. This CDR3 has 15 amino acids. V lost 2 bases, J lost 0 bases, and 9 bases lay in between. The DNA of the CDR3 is TGTGCCAGCAGCTTACAGGTCTCTAGCACAGATACGCAGTATTTT. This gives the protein CASSLQVSSTDTQYF.

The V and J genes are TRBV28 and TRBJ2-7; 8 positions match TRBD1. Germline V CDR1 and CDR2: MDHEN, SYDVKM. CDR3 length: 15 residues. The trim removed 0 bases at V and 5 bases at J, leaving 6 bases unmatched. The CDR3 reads CASSLWAGGADEQYF. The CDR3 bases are TGTGCCAGCAGTTTATGGGCAGGGGGCGCGGACGAGCAGTACTTC.

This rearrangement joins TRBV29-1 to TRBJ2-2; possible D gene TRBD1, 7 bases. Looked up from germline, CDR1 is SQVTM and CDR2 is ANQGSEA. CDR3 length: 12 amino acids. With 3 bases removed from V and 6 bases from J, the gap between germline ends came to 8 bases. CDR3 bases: TGCAGCGTTGACAGGGGGGCCGGGGAGCTGTTTTTT. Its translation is CSVDRGAGELFF.